One T cell receptor beta chain is described in this entry. Its specificity is unknown. The CDR3 end lies 3 residues beyond the end of the read and is filled in from the germline J gene. Each donor provided roughly 5 to 8 ml of heparinized whole blood. The source of the sample is a study of T cell clonality in common variable immunodeficiency. The study, taken as a whole, reports: Repertoire-complication correlations in CVID were limited by patient heterogeneity. CVID subjects shared fewer TCRbeta clones than healthy controls did.

The CDR3 covers 12 residues. Germline V gene lookup returns CDR1 SGHTA and CDR2 FQGTGA. Equal genomic DNA amounts from CVID and control samples were sequenced. Here immunoSEQ multiplex PCR was the method, and the copy in TCRdb shows in-frame clones only, minus some. The sample was found to contain about 42,000 clones, and every one recurs. V gene TRBV7-3 combines with J gene TRBJ1-2; D is undetermined. The sequence derives from a person between 18 and 69 years old in good health. Sequenced input: peripheral blood mononuclear cells. The CDR3 spells CASSLSSYDYTF. The covered CDR3 bases are TGTGCCAGCAGCTTGAGCTCCTACGAC.